This TCR beta chain was identified in a study of T cells in Graves' hyperthyroidism and ophthalmopathy. Background on the study: Any treatment followed the collection of peripheral blood at initial diagnosis.

Deletions cut 4 bases from V and 0 bases from J, with 7 bases between. Germline values: CDR1 LNHDA, CDR2 SQIVND (reference sequence). The CDR3 is made up of 14 amino acids. Amplified regions were TCR beta CDR3 sequences from RNA transcripts. First-round RT-PCR targeting the TCR CDR3 was performed with the HTBI primer set. TCRdb reprocessed the multiplex PCR reads via MiXCR and lists one record per CDR3 protein. Of 250,000 to 300,000 distinct CDR3 sequences in the sample, 13% to 15% were seen once. V and J are TRBV19 and TRBJ1-5; D is uncertain. This receptor was obtained from a woman aged 35 to 49 with Graves' hyperthyroidism that later progressed to Graves' ophthalmopathy. Material: blood. The CDR3, as DNA: TGTGCCAGTAGTAGTGTATATAGCAATCAGCCCCAGCATTTT. Translating it yields CASSSVYSNQPQHF.